What follows describes a single T cell receptor beta chain. No antigen is known for it. The sample comes from a study of Ad26.COV2.S vaccination and SARS-CoV-2 variants. Study information: Within the COV1001 Ad26.COV2.S trial arm, the donor was enrolled.

Findings and caveats of the study: The TCR breadth and depth analyses may have understated or missed part of the total T cell responses.

Generated by immunoSEQ multiplex PCR, the TCRdb table keeps only in-frame clones and is missing some. The repertoire holds almost 400,000 clones, about nine tenths seen once, with over 1.5% in the top ten. The sample's treatment: about 20 received Ad26.COV2.S at low or high dose, single or two shots; 5 received placebo; per-sample allocation not given. The investigators took samples on day 63 after the first vaccine or placebo injection. Trimming took 1 base from V and 2 from J, leaving 8 bases between them. The CDR3 is 14 residues long. Germline CDR1 SGHRS, CDR2 YFSETQ. Specimen: peripheral blood, collected in a trial of Ad26.COV2.S vaccine versus placebo. The TCR comes from a person aged 18-60 years who received the Ad26.COV2.S COVID-19 vaccine or a placebo. The rearrangement joins TRBV5-1 to TRBJ2-3; D ambiguous. The CDR3 here is CASSLTSITDTQYF. The CDR3 coding sequence is TGCGCCAGCAGCTTGACAAGTATCACAGATACGCAGTATTTT.